The entry below gives a single T cell receptor beta chain sequence along with its context. A multiplex PCR was run with 60 Vbeta primers and 13 Jbeta primers. Sequencing was performed with immunoSEQ multiplex PCR; in TCRdb, only in-frame clones are kept and a portion is missing. The sample table sets out around 74,000 clones. The CDR3 extends over 13 amino acids. Germline V gene lookup returns CDR1 MNHNS and CDR2 SASEGT. The V end lost 3 bases, the J end lost 5 bases, and 11 bases lay between the germline ends. The sample comes from a study of cytomegalovirus exposure and HLA in healthy donors. The sequencing sample was made of PBMCs. The TCR sequence derives from a man under 40 in good health and CMV-seronegative. This chain joins TRBV6-1 and TRBJ2-7; weak D call: TRBD2 (6 bases). The DNA of the CDR3 is TGTGCCAGCAGTGAGAGGGAGGCCCACGAGCAGTACTTC. Protein sequence: CASSEREAHEQYF.